This TCR beta chain was recorded in a study of CD8+ T cells in alopecia areata. The wider study: The study gave treated patients oral tofacitinib at 5 to 10 mg twice daily. By percentage of affected scalp area, the severity of treated patients was scored. General observations from the study: A large proportion of expanded lesional clones were detected persisting in scalp and blood during tofacitinib.

Extraction and reverse transcription of RNA yielded cDNA as the sequencing template. Sequencing was performed with immunoSEQ multiplex PCR; in TCRdb, only in-frame clones are kept and a portion is missing. This sample has 150,000 to 200,000 clones, with approximately 57% found just once. Regarding treatment: oral pan-JAK inhibitor, 5-10 mg twice daily. This clone has just a few counts. Its specificity is not known. Germline V gives CDR1 SGHTA, CDR2 FQGNSA. The V end lost 1 base, the J end lost 8 bases, and 17 bases lay between the germline ends. This CDR3 is 15 amino acids long. Sample: CD4+ T cells sorted from blood, taken at week 24, from a patient treated with tofacitinib. This chain joins TRBV7-2 and TRBJ1-1; D not certain. The clonotype was recovered from a human donor with alopecia areata. The CDR3 protein is CASSLVNSGLSEAFF. In DNA, the CDR3 is TGTGCCAGCAGCTTAGTAAATAGTGGTTTGTCAGAAGCTTTCTTT. Supplemented by reference TRBV7-2 and TRBJ1-1, the full variable domain reads GAGVSQSPSNKVTEKGKDVELRCDPISGHTALYWYRQSLGQGLEFLIYFQGNSAPDKSGLPSDRFSAERTGGSVSTLTIQRTQQEDSAVYLCASSLVNSGLSEAFFGQGTRLTVV.